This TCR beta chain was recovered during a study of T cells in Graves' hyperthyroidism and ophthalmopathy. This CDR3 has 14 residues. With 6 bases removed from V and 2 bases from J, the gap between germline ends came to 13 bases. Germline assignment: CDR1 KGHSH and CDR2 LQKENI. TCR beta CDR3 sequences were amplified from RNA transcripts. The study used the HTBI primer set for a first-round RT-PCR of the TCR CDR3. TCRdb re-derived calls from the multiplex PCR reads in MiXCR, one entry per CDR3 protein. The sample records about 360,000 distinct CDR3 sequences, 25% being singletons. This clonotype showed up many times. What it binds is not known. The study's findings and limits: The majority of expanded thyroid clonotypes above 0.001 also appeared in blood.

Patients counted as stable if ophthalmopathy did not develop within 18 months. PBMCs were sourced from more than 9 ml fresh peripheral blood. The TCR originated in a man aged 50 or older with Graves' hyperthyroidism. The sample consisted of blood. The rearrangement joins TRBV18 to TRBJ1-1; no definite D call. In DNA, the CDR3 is TGTGCCAGCTCTCCCCTCACGCCTAACACTGAAGCTTTCTTT. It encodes CASSPLTPNTEAFF.